This TCR beta chain comes out of a study of T cells in Graves' hyperthyroidism and ophthalmopathy. Duration under 3 months, a NOSPECS grade of at least 4, and a Clinical Activity Score of at least 3 characterized the ophthalmopathy patients. TCR beta CDR3 regions were amplified from RNA transcripts. A set of HTBI primers served as the primers for a first-round RT-PCR of the TCR CDR3. TCRdb used MiXCR to reprocess the multiplex PCR reads, holding one entry per CDR3 protein. The sample includes hundreds of thousands of distinct CDR3 sequences, less than 25% of them seen just once. CDR3 length: 16 residues. Germline assignment: CDR1 LNHNV and CDR2 YYDKDF (reference sequence). With 0 bases clipped from V and 4 bases from J, the junction kept 5 bases outside the gene matches. This clonotype has a handful of counts.

The chain carries TRBV15 and TRBJ2-5; 10 bases match TRBD2. Specimen: blood. The origin of this receptor is a man aged 25 to 45 with Graves' ophthalmopathy. The CDR3 reads CATSRDRLAGAETQYF. CDR3 nucleotides: TGTGCCACCAGCAGAGATCGGCTAGCGGGAGCAGAGACCCAGTACTTC.